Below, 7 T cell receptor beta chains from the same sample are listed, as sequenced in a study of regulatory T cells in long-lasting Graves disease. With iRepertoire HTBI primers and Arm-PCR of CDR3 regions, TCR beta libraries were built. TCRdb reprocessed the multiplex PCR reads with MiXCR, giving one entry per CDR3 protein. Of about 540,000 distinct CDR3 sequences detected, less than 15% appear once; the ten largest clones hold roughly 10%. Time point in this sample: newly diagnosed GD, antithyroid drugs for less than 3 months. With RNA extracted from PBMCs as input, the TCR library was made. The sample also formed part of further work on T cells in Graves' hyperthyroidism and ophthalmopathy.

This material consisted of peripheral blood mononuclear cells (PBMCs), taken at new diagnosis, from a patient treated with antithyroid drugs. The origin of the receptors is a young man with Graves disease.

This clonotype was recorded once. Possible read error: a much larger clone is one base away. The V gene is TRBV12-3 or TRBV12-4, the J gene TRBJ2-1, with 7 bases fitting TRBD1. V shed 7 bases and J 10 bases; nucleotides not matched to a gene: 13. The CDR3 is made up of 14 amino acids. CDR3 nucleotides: TGTGCCAGCACCGTAGGGGGCTCGGATCGCGAGCAGTTCTTC. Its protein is CASTVGGSDREQFF.

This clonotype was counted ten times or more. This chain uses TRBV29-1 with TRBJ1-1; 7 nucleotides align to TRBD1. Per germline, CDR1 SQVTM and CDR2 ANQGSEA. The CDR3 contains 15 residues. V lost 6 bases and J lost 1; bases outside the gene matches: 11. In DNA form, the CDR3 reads TGCAGCGTGCGAAGTACCGGGACAGCGAACACTGAAGCTTTCTTT. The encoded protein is CSVRSTGTANTEAFF.

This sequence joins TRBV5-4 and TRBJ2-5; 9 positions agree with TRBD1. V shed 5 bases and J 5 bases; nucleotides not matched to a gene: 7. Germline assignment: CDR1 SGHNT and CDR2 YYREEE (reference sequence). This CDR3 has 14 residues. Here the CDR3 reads CASSQRQGGETQYF. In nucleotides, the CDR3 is TGTGCCAGCAGTCAGAGACAGGGGGGGGAGACCCAGTACTTC. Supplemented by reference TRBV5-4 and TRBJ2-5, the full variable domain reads ETGVTQSPTHLIKTRGQQVTLRCSSQSGHNTVSWYQQALGQGPQFIFQYYREEENGRGNFPPRFSGLQFPNYSSELNVNALELDDSALYLCASSQRQGGETQYFGPGTRLLVL.

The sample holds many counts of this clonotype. The CDR3 reads CATSRWVMNTEAFF. In DNA, the CDR3 is TGTGCCACCAGCAGATGGGTAATGAACACTGAAGCTTTCTTT. This rearrangement joins TRBV15 to TRBJ1-1; D not resolved. This CDR3 contains 14 residues. V dropped 2 bases and J dropped 0 bases, with 7 bases sitting between them. Looked up from germline, CDR1 is LNHNV and CDR2 is YYDKDF (reference sequence).

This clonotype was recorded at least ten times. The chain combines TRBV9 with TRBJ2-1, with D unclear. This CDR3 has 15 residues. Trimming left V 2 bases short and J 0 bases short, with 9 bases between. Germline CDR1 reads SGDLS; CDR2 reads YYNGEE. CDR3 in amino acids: CASSVMGSSYNEQFF. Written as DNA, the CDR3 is TGTGCCAGCAGCGTTATGGGAAGCTCCTACAATGAGCAGTTCTTC.

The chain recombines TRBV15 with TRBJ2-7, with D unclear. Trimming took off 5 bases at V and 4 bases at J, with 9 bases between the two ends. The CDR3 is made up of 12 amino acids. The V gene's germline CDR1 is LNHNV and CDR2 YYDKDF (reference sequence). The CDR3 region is CATSAANYEQYF. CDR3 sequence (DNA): TGTGCCACCAGCGCAGCGAATTACGAGCAGTACTTC.

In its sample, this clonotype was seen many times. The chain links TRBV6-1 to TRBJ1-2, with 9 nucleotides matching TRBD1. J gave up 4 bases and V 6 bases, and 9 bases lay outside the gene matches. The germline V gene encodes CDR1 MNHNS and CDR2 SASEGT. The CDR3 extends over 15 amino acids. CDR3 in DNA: TGTGCCAGCAGCTTCGCCTGGGACAGGGTCTATGGCTACACCTTC. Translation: CASSFAWDRVYGYTF.